The subject of this entry is one T cell receptor beta chain. This clone was seen a handful of times. Which antigen it targets is not known. No base-level quality is on record; no much larger clone is a single base apart. This sample is part of a study of cytomegalovirus exposure and HLA in healthy donors (dated by TCRdb to between 2016 and 2019). Broadly, across the study: An earlier analysis of 587 of the donors reported 250 to 350 Gb of sequence data and some 120 million unique TCR beta sequences from about 179 million T cells. An early release covering over 500 HLA-typed donors comprised about 310 gigabases of sequencing data and tens of millions of unique TCR sequences. The genetic ancestry cluster associated with self-reported Caucasian donors included 65% to 90% of the 350 to 500 genotyped donors. The study aimed to test whether signatures of past pathogen exposure could be identified by cataloging public T cell receptors. The study profiled the T cell repertoires of about 640 subjects by immunosequencing and related them to cytomegalovirus serostatus. A separate validation cohort of about 110 different subjects was used in addition to the roughly 700-subject first cohort. To predict cytomegalovirus infection status, the study brought together high-throughput TCR immunosequencing, statistical association of individual TCRs with disease status, and machine learning. A later analysis re-examined previously published TCR beta repertoires from just over 650 donors and added high-resolution HLA genotyping to investigate patterns of TCR occurrence. The later analysis used no new phenotypic data to find candidate immune exposures, relying instead on TCR beta sequences and their occurrence across donors. An earlier analysis of approximately 630 of the donors applied high-throughput TCR beta sequencing to assess whether each TCR beta V gene segment acted as functional or pseudogenic. Donor age, sex, ethnicity and CMV serostatus were collected together with the repertoire data. In a later genetic analysis, genome-wide SNP genotypes for about 65% of the 666 donors were used, and that subset was treated as a discovery cohort. Every discovery cohort repertoire had been produced on one sequencing platform. HLA typing included class I and class II loci at four-digit resolution. The number of typed donors differed by locus: about 620-630 for A, B, C, DRB1 and DQB1; 522 for DQA1; around 610 for DPA1; and some 450 for DPB1. A handful of DR-DQ haplotypes were treated as single units for association and clustering because of strong linkage in the cohort. Across roughly 420 genotyped donors of the cohort, an average of approximately 220,000 unique TCR beta nucleotide sequences per donor were sequenced, and 15% to 20% of those sequences were non-productive.

The full study reports these points: Compared with equally common non-associated chains, HLA-associated TCR beta chains in a later analysis were more clonally expanded and had lower generation probabilities. The authors suggested that the approach could potentially be extended to other disease states and immunological phenotypes. CMV serostatus was the only immune exposure information available for the cohort. In both the original and validation cohorts, the classifier was reported to diagnose cytomegalovirus status with high specificity and sensitivity. In a later analysis, several top co-occurrence clusters were reported to appear linked to parvovirus B19, influenza, CMV and Epstein-Barr virus. HLA typing was unavailable for some donors at each locus, so association tests used only the typed subset. In a later genetic analysis, fewer N-insertions in productive TCRs were reported among donors in an Asian-associated ancestry cluster than the approximately 710-donor mean. The earlier analysis of approximately 560 of the donors excluded roughly 17 rarely observed V segments, including chromosome 9 orphons, because counts were too low. Broadly in line with IMGT annotations, most TCR beta V segments showed up in productive rearrangements about 87% or about 30% of the time in an earlier analysis of several hundred of the donors. A cluster of highly shared sequence variants was judged likely to represent a technical artifact of the sequencing pipeline. In vitro tests confirmed that a few of the cytomegalovirus-associated TCR beta chains recognize cytomegalovirus antigens. Strong co-occurrence of HLA alleles, especially DR and DQ, made assigning TCR associations to individual alleles difficult. Correlated functional status among segregating V segments might reflect linkage disequilibrium, but an unknown experimental factor could not be ruled out. Some IMGT-functional V segments, including TRBV6-2 and TRBV6-3, could not be distinguished by the 87-base-pair reads and were therefore excluded. A further reported finding was that TCR beta sequences accurately predicted the HLA-A and HLA-B alleles for most subjects in the first cohort. A total of about 150 TCR beta chains were listed by the study as associated with cytomegalovirus. In a later analysis, TCR association rates were found to vary across HLA loci, with the most associated TCRs seen for DRB1 alleles and the fewest for HLA-C alleles. Most TCR sequences were observed very rarely across donors, whereas some public TCRs were present in many individuals. Sequencing depth was assumed to be roughly uniform across donors in the presence/absence analyses, though that assumption may not hold. Most CMV-associated TCR beta chains appeared to be HLA-restricted in a later analysis, and the HLA associations seemed to be driven largely by CMV exposure. A later genetic analysis associated a missense DCLRE1C variant with V-gene and J-gene trimming of TCR beta chains, and an independent cohort replicated the association. Specific HLA alleles were associated with about 17,000 TCR beta sequences at a false discovery rate of 0.05 in a later analysis. Only TCR beta chains were sequenced in this cohort, and the absence of alpha or paired-chain data limited detectable features.

The cohort consisted of hundreds of healthy bone marrow donors. Cohort members were all nominally healthy when sampled, although unrecorded immune exposures were likely present. The donor was CMV seronegative and belonged to the group of approximately 320 seronegative cohort members. A peripheral blood sample was provided by each donor, and peripheral blood mononuclear cells were used for TCR beta sequencing. Genomic DNA was extracted from the blood cell samples with the Qiagen DNeasy Blood Extraction Kit. CDR1 and CDR2 are drawn from the germline V gene (reference sequence): LNHDA, SQIVND. The V and J ends are trimmed by 10 bases and 3 bases, leaving 21 bases between them. Spanning cysteine to phenylalanine, the CDR3 consists of 15 amino acids. Only CDR3 DNA remains: 45 bases, in frame from the first base. Library method: the immunoSEQ multiplex PCR assay. For the multiplex PCR, a mixture combining 60 forward primers for TCR Vbeta segments and 13 reverse primers for TCR Jbeta segments was used. Amplification of the CDR3 region of rearranged TCR beta genes was performed with a multiplex PCR assay on genomic DNA. The amplified TCR beta libraries were sequenced on the Illumina HiSeq System as 87-base-pair reads. The published analysis was carried out like this. Across the 500 to 750 repertoires, a later analysis counted 78 million or so unique TCR beta chains, around 10 million of which were shared by at least two donors. Raw reads were error-corrected and collapsed into unique sequences by a nearest-neighbor algorithm in which closely related sequences were merged to remove PCR and sequencing errors. Alignment of CDR3 sequences to IMGT reference sequences was used to assign V, D and J gene segments. For a sequence to be retained, a match of at least six nucleotides was required to both a V gene segment and a J gene segment. A rearrangement was called productive if the CDR3 had no stop codons and remained in frame with V and J, and every other rearrangement was called non-productive. Following IMGT convention, CDR3 was defined as the stretch from the second conserved V-encoded cysteine to the conserved J-encoded phenylalanine. The earlier analysis of approximately 500 of the donors excluded sequences that lacked an unambiguous match to a single V gene segment. In an earlier analysis of approximately 560 of the donors, a V segment was called functional when productive rearrangements were above 56.7%, and segregating when the standard deviation between donors exceeded 5%. To diagnose cytomegalovirus status from the catalog of TCR beta chain sequences, a statistical classification framework was built. A later analysis assigned V and J genes by comparing TCR nucleotide sequences with IMGT/GENE-DB human TR gene sequences. The TCRdist pipeline was used in a later analysis to assign CDR3 sequences and most-parsimonious VDJ recombination scenarios. In a later analysis, each TCR beta chain was defined by its CDR3 amino acid sequence together with its V-gene family, and reads without a unique V-gene family were excluded. A later analysis removed 550 to 650 highly shared, low-generation-probability nucleotide sequences to deal with suspected cross-contamination and a sequencing artifact. For each public chain, a later analysis derived a clonal expansion index from normalized ranks of inferred template counts within each repertoire. In a later analysis, generation probabilities were computed using a VDJ recombination model fitted to out-of-frame rearrangements, and the results were checked against IGoR. In a later analysis, TCR-TCR, TCR-HLA and TCR-CMV co-occurrence was scored with hypergeometric tests, and a repertoire-size bias correction was applied to TCR pairs. In a later analysis, false discovery rates were estimated by permuting HLA or CMV assignments 20 times. A later analysis grouped co-occurring TCRs with DBSCAN, adding TCRdist sequence similarity when clustering within HLA-allele-positive subsets. Repertoires with fewer than 30,000 or more than 120,000 public chains, plus five repertoires with anomalous nucleotide sharing, were excluded from co-occurrence clustering. TCRdb mirrors the immuneACCESS table, restricted to in-frame sequences. Some clones are absent from its copies; in checked studies, under half trace to an unresolved V gene, and the reason for the others is unknown. V, J and clone size are taken as reported in that table, and D and trimming were inferred from the DNA itself. The sample table holds about 170,000 clones, of which around 80% were seen once. The ten top clones hold roughly 0.82% of the sample.

Sequencing was performed on PBMCs. The origin of this receptor is a female donor in good health and CMV-seronegative. Recombination joined TRBV19 with TRBJ1-1, with no confidently assigned D gene. The nucleotides read TGTGCCACTCGCAAAGCGGGGATACTTGACACTGAAGCTTTCTTT. Translated, it gives CATRKAGILDTEAFF.